Listed below are T cell receptor beta chains from one sample, sequenced in a study of T-cell memory formation after mild COVID-19. TCRdb used MiXCR to reprocess the 5' RACE reads, holding one entry per CDR3 protein. Among 450,000 to 650,000 distinct CDR3 sequences listed, over 15% were seen once. The specimen sequenced was PBMCs or a T cell subset sorted from them (not recorded which). These receptors all come from an adult woman who had mild COVID-19 (a few samples of this study predate the infection). Cell type and time point are not known. CDR3s include the opening cysteine and the closing phenylalanine or tryptophan. D genes are given only for firm matches. Not every row has a clone size; where given, it reads once, few, many or a size class.

cdr3_length	clone_size	v_call	j_call	d_call	cdr3_aa	cdr3_nt
17	.	TRBV19	TRBJ2-1	.	CASSSPRTGTLNNEQFF	TGTGCCAGTAGTTCCCCCCGGACCGGAACCCTCAACAATGAGCAGTTCTTC
12	many	TRBV7-9	TRBJ1-2	.	CASSFDSYGYTF	TGTGCCAGCAGCTTCGACAGCTATGGCTACACCTTC
19	.	TRBV11-2	TRBJ2-3	TRBD2	CASSPTLVWTSGNTDTQYF	TGTGCCAGCAGCCCCACCCTTGTCTGGACTAGCGGAAACACAGATACGCAGTATTTT
12	few	TRBV6-1	TRBJ1-5	.	CASRQPNQPQHF	TGTGCCAGCAGACAGCCTAATCAGCCCCAGCATTTT
13	many	TRBV30	TRBJ2-7	.	CAWSVGRSYEQYF	TGTGCCTGGAGTGTGGGGAGATCCTACGAGCAGTACTTC
13	.	TRBV7-9	TRBJ2-7	.	CASSLASGIEQYF	TGTGCCAGCAGCTTGGCTTCTGGGATCGAGCAGTACTTC
14	many	TRBV7-2	TRBJ1-1	TRBD1	CASSLRDRNTEAFF	TGTGCCAGCAGCCTCCGGGACAGGAACACTGAAGCTTTCTTT
14	few	TRBV20-1	TRBJ2-3	TRBD2	CSATGTSGGDTQYF	TGCAGTGCTACAGGGACTAGCGGGGGAGATACGCAGTATTTT
16	.	TRBV12-3/TRBV12-4	TRBJ2-7	.	CASSLITGGGTYEQYF	TGTGCCAGCAGTTTAATTACAGGGGGGGGGACCTACGAGCAGTACTTC
12	.	TRBV20-1	TRBJ1-2	.	CSAGNRDTGYTF	TGCAGTGCTGGGAACCGGGACACTGGCTACACCTTC
16	.	TRBV24-1	TRBJ2-1	TRBD1	CATSDAGTGGYNEQFF	TGTGCCACCAGTGATGCCGGGACAGGAGGTTACAATGAGCAGTTCTTC
17	.	TRBV18	TRBJ2-6	.	CASSFDFGGSGANVLTF	TGTGCCAGCTCATTCGATTTTGGGGGCTCTGGGGCCAACGTCCTGACTTTC
15	few	TRBV28	TRBJ2-1	TRBD1	CASSWPGQGYNEQFF	TGTGCCAGCAGTTGGCCGGGACAGGGGTACAATGAGCAGTTCTTC
12	few	TRBV7-9	TRBJ1-5	.	CASRRGHQPQHF	TGTGCCAGCAGACGGGGGCATCAGCCCCAGCATTTT
14	.	TRBV29-1	TRBJ2-7	.	CSAGGGLTSYEQYF	TGCAGCGCTGGAGGAGGACTAACCTCCTACGAGCAGTACTTC
18	many	TRBV7-3	TRBJ2-3	TRBD2	CASSLMASGGASTDTQYF	TGTGCCAGCAGCTTAATGGCTAGCGGGGGGGCTAGCACAGATACGCAGTATTTT
12	.	TRBV10-2	TRBJ2-1	TRBD2	CASTSGRSRQFF	TGCGCCAGCACTAGCGGGAGGAGTAGGCAGTTCTTC
14	.	TRBV9	TRBJ1-5	TRBD1	CASSRGTGNQPQHF	TGTGCCAGCAGCCGCGGGACAGGTAATCAGCCCCAGCATTTT
17	few	TRBV3-1	TRBJ2-7	TRBD1	CASSLGQSRIPSYEQYF	TGTGCCAGCAGCCTGGGACAGTCGAGGATCCCCTCCTACGAGCAGTACTTC
15	.	TRBV18	TRBJ2-1	.	CASSRGSSSYNEQFF	TGTGCCAGCTCACGAGGCAGTAGCTCCTACAATGAGCAGTTCTTC
12	.	TRBV2	TRBJ2-1	.	CATPDGYNEQFF	TGTGCCACCCCGGACGGCTACAATGAGCAGTTCTTC
13	.	TRBV18	TRBJ1-1	.	CASSGAQNTEAFF	TGTGCCAGCTCCGGGGCACAGAACACTGAAGCTTTCTTT